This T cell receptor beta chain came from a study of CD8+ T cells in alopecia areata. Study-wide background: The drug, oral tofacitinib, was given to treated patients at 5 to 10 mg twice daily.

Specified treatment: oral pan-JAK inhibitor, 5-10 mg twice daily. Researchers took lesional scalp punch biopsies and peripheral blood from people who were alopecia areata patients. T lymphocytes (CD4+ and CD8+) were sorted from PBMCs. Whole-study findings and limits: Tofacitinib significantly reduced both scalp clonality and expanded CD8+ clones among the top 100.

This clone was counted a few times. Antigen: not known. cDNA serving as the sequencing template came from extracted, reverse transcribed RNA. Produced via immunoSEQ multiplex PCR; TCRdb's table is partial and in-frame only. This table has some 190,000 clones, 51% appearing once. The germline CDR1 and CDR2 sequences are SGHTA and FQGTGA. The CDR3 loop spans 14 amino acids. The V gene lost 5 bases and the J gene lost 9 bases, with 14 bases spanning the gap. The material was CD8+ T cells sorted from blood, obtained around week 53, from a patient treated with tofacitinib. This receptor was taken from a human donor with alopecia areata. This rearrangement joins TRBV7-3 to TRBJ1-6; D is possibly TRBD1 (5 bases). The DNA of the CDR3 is TGTGCCAGCAGCCCCGGGGGGATAGGTTCACCCCTCCACTTT. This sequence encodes CASSPGGIGSPLHF.